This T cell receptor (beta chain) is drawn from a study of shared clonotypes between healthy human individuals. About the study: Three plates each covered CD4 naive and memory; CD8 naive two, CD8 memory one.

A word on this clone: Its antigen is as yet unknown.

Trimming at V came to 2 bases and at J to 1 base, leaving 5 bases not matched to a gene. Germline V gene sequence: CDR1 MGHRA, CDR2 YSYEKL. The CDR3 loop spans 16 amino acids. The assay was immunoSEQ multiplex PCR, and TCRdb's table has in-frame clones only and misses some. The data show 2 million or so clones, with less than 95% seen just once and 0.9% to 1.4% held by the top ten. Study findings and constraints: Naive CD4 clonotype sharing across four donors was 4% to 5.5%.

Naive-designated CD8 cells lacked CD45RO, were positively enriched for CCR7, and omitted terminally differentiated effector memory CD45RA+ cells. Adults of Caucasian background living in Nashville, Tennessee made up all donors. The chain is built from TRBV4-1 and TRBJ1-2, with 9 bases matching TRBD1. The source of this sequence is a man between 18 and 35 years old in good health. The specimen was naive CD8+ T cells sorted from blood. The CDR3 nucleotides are TGCGCCAGCAGCCAATCACCGGGACAGGGTAACTATGGCTACACCTTC. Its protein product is CASSQSPGQGNYGYTF.